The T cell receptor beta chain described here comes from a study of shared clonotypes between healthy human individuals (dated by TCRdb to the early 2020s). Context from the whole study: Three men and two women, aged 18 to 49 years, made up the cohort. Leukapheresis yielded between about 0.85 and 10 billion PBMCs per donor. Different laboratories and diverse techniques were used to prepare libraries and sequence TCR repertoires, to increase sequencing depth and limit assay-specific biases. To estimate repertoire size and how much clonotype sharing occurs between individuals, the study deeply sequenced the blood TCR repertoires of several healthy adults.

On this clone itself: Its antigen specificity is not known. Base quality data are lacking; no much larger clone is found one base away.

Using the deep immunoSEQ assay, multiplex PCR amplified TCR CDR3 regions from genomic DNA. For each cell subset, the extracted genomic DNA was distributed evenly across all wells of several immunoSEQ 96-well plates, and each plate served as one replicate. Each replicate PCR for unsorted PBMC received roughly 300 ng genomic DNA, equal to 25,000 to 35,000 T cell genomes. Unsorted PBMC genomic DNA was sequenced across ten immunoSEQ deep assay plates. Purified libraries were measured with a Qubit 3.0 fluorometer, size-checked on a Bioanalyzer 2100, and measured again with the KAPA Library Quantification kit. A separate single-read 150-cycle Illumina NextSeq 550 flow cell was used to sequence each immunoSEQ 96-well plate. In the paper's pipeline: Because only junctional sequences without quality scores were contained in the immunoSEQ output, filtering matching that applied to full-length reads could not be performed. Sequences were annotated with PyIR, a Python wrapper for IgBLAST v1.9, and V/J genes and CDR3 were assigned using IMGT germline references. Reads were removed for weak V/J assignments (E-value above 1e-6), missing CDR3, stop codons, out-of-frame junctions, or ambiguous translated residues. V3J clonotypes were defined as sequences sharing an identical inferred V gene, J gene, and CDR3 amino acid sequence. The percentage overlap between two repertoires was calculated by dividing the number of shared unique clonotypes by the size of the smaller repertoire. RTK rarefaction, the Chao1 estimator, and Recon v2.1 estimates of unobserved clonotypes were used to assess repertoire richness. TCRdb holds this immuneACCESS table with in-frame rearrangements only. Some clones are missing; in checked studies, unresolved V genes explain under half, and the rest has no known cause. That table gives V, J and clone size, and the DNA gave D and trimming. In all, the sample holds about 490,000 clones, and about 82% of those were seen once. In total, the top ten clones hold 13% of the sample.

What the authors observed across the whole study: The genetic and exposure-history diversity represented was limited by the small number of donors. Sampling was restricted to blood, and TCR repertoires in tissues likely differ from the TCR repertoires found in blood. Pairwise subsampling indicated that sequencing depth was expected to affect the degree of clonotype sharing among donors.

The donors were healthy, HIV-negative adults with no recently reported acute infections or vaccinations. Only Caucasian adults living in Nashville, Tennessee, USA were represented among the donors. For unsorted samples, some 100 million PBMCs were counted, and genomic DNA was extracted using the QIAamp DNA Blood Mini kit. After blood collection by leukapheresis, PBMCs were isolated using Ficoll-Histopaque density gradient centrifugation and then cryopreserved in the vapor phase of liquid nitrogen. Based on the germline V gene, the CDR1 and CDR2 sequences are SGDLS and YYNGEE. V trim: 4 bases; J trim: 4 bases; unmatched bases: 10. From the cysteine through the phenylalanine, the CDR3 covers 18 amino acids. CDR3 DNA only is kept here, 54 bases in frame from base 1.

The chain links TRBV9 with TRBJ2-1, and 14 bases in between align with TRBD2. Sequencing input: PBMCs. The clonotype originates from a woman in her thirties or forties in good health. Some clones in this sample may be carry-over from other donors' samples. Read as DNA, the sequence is TGTGCCAGCAGCATCCGGACCGGGACTAGCGGGAGATACAATGAGCAGTTCTTC. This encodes CASSIRTGTSGRYNEQFF.